This TCR beta chain originates from a study of blood T cell repertoires in COVID-19. At the level of the study: Samples representing acute and convalescent COVID-19 were sourced from the United States, Italy and Spain. PBMCs, B-cell-depleted T cells, or T cells were the source of the cDNA or gDNA that made up the material.

As processed by the authors: Amplifying reference gene primers gave estimates of nucleated cell counts. Assay: immunoSEQ multiplex PCR; the TCRdb copy retains only in-frame clones and omits some. Clone size and the V and J calls come from that table; the DNA yielded D and trimming. The top ten hold about 5.7% of the sample, which has some 200,000 clones, less than 90% seen once. This clone was seen a handful of times. Germline V gene data show CDR1 as SEHNR and CDR2 as FQNEAQ (reference sequence). The length of the CDR3 is 14 residues. Trimming took 1 base from V and 11 from J, leaving 12 bases between them.

The receptor was derived from a woman aged 40 to 49 with acute or convalescent COVID-19. The chain employs TRBV7-9 and TRBJ1-6, with a possible D match to TRBD1 (5 bases). The sample taken for sequencing was peripheral blood. The CDR3 nucleotides read TGTGCCAGCAGCTTAGGGACGGGGGAGCCACCCCTCCACTTT. Its protein is CASSLGTGEPPLHF.